The 31 T cell receptor beta chains given below trace back to one sample, sequenced in a study of shared clonotypes between healthy human individuals. Naive CD8 cells were CD45RO-negative, positively selected for CCR7, excluding terminally differentiated effector memory CD45RA+ cells. The data were produced by immunoSEQ multiplex PCR, yet TCRdb's version contains in-frame clones alone and is incomplete. This table has around 2,100,000 clones, about 95% appearing once. The specimen sequenced was naive CD8+ T cells sorted from blood. These receptors were obtained from a man younger than 35 in good health.

This chain links TRBV7-3 with TRBJ2-7; D gene unclear. Germline lookup yields CDR1 SGHTA and CDR2 FQGTGA. The CDR3 runs 13 residues. Trimming shortened V by 4 bases and J by 3 bases, and 10 bases separated the two germline ends. The CDR3 loop reads CASSSSHYYEQYF. Here the CDR3 DNA reads TGTGCCAGCAGCTCGAGCCACTACTACGAGCAGTACTTC.

The chain carries TRBV5-1 and TRBJ1-5, with a possible D match to TRBD1 (5 bases). Germline CDR1 is SGHRS and CDR2 is YFSETQ. The V gene lost 4 bases and the J gene lost 0 bases, with 14 bases spanning the gap. The CDR3 spans 16 residues. CDR3 in amino acids: CASSPPGHISNQPQHF. The CDR3 DNA reads as TGCGCCAGCAGCCCACCTGGACATATTAGCAATCAGCCCCAGCATTTT.

The rearrangement links TRBV7-9 to TRBJ2-7; D is uncertain. The CDR3 is 13 amino acids. Trimming pared 5 bases from V and 4 bases from J, leaving 12 bases between. CDR1 is SEHNR, CDR2 FQNEAQ, per germline (reference sequence). The CDR3 DNA sequence: TGTGCCAGCAGCCCGCCTCCAATTTACGAGCAGTACTTC. It translates to CASSPPPIYEQYF. The variable domain in full, completed from reference TRBV7-9 and TRBJ2-7, reads DTGVSQNPRHKITKRGQNVTFRCDPISEHNRLYWYRQTLGQGPEFLTYFQNEAQLEKSRLLSDRFSAERPKGSFSTLEIQRTEQGDSAMYLCASSPPPIYEQYFGPGTRLTVT.

V gene TRBV6-5 combines with J gene TRBJ1-2; D is unclear. CDR3 length equals 14 residues. Germline V gene data show CDR1 as MNHEY and CDR2 as SVGAGI. The V end was cut by 0 bases, the J end by 3 bases, with 8 bases between. CDR3 region: CASSYSRAYYGYTF. CDR3 DNA: TGTGCCAGCAGTTACTCAAGGGCCTACTATGGCTACACCTTC.

Points on this clone: The sample contains more than one DNA sequence encoding this CDR3. The V call is TRBV5-1, the J call TRBJ2-7; 10 bases map to TRBD2. V dropped 4 bases and J dropped 4; count of bases not matched to a gene: 2. Germline CDR1 SGHRS, CDR2 YFSETQ. This CDR3 region has 13 residues. Written as DNA, the CDR3 is TGCGCCAGCAGCCAGGGACTAGCGTACGAGCAGTACTTC. It codes for CASSQGLAYEQYF.

The chain carries TRBV7-8 and TRBJ2-5; 12 nucleotides agree with TRBD2. After removal of 4 bases from V and 4 bases from J, the junction contained 4 bases not matched to a gene. The CDR3 sequence is 15 residues long. Germline V gene data show CDR1 as SGHVS and CDR2 as FQNEAQ. This CDR3 reads CASSSWTSGTETQYF. Here the CDR3 DNA reads TGTGCCAGCAGCTCCTGGACTAGCGGGACAGAGACCCAGTACTTC. The full variable domain, completed using reference TRBV7-8 and TRBJ2-5, is GAGVSQSPRYKVAKRGQDVALRCDPISGHVSLFWYQQALGQGPEFLTYFQNEAQLDKSGLPSDRFFAERPEGSVSTLKIQRTQQEDSAVYLCASSSWTSGTETQYFGPGTRLLVL.

V usage is TRBV5-4 and J usage is TRBJ2-7; D not resolved. Germline lookup yields CDR1 SGHNT and CDR2 YYREEE (reference sequence). The CDR3 is 14 amino acids. Trimming cost V 0 bases and J 3 bases, with 10 bases left between them. The CDR3 DNA follows: TGTGCCAGCAGCTTGGAAGCTTCGAACTACGAGCAGTACTTC. Translated, it gives CASSLEASNYEQYF.

This chain links TRBV9 with TRBJ2-7; D uncertain. V was trimmed by 0 bases and J by 0 bases, leaving 7 bases between them. This CDR3 comprises 14 residues. Germline V gene lookup returns CDR1 SGDLS and CDR2 YYNGEE. CDR3 in DNA: TGTGCCAGCAGCGTAGGTAAGGGCTCCTACGAGCAGTACTTC. It specifies CASSVGKGSYEQYF.

A word on this clone: Other DNA sequences within the sample encode an identical CDR3. V and J are TRBV29-1 and TRBJ1-1; possibly TRBD1 for D (5 bases). This CDR3 is built from 12 residues. The V gene lost 1 base and the J gene lost 5 bases, with 8 bases spanning the gap. The V gene's germline CDR1 is SQVTM and CDR2 ANQGSEA. The CDR3 coding sequence is TGCAGCGTTGAAGGATGGGGGACTGAAGCTTTCTTT. Residues: CSVEGWGTEAFF.

As to this clone: Other DNA variants within this sample encode the same CDR3. The chain uses TRBV7-9 and TRBJ1-1; TRBD1 is a possible D gene (6 bases). V was trimmed by 2 bases and J by 3 bases, leaving 10 bases between them. The germline CDR1 and CDR2 sequences are SEHNR and FQNEAQ (reference sequence). This CDR3 has 14 amino acids. Here the CDR3 reads CASSLIGGDTEAFF. In nucleotides, the CDR3 is TGTGCCAGCAGCTTAATAGGGGGAGACACTGAAGCTTTCTTT.

This chain uses TRBV6-5 with TRBJ2-7, with TRBD1 matching over 7 bases. The CDR3 is 13 residues long. Germline loops: CDR1 MNHEY, CDR2 SVGAGI. V gave up 2 bases and J gave up 6 bases; unmatched junction bases: 4. The CDR3 DNA follows: TGTGCCAGCAGTTACCCGACAGGGTCCGAGCAGTACTTC. Residues: CASSYPTGSEQYF.

Remarks on this clone: The sample carries other DNA sequences with the same CDR3. The rearrangement joins TRBV13 to TRBJ2-7; D uncertain. CDR1 and CDR2 from the germline V gene are PRHDT and FYEKMQ (reference sequence). The CDR3 has 13 residues. Trimming pared 1 base from V and 0 bases from J, leaving 4 bases between. The CDR3 reads CASSLEASYEQYF. CDR3 coding DNA: TGTGCCAGCAGCTTAGAGGCCTCCTACGAGCAGTACTTC.

With respect to this clone: The identical CDR3 is also encoded by other nucleotide sequences in the sample. The chain is built from TRBV30 and TRBJ1-1; no firm D call. V was trimmed by 0 bases and J by 4 bases, leaving 3 bases between them. CDR3 size: 11 residues. CDR1 and CDR2 from the germline V gene are GTSNPN and SVGIG (reference sequence). CDR3 residues: CAWSVVTEAFF. The CDR3, as DNA: TGTGCCTGGAGTGTAGTCACTGAAGCTTTCTTT.

The chain combines TRBV28 with TRBJ1-5; D is undetermined. V lost 7 bases and J lost 0, with 10 bases in between. Germline CDR1 reads MDHEN; CDR2 reads SYDVKM. The CDR3 has 14 residues. The CDR3 sequence is CASTLAHSNQPQHF. Written as DNA, the CDR3 is TGTGCCAGCACCTTAGCGCATAGCAATCAGCCCCAGCATTTT.

The chain is built from TRBV7-9 and TRBJ2-5; the D gene could be TRBD1 or TRBD2 (5 bases each). The CDR3 length is 12 residues. Germline-derived CDR1 and CDR2 are SEHNR and FQNEAQ (reference sequence). Deletions cut 8 bases from V and 5 bases from J, with 12 bases between. The CDR3: CASLGGAETQYF. Written as DNA, the CDR3 is TGTGCCAGCCTTGGGGGTGCGGAGACCCAGTACTTC.

V gene TRBV6-1 combines with J gene TRBJ2-7; 12 bases line up with TRBD2. Germline CDR1 and CDR2: MNHNS and SASEGT. The CDR3 extends over 15 amino acids. Trimming at V came to 2 bases and at J to 4 bases, leaving 3 bases not matched to a gene. In DNA form, the CDR3 reads TGTGCCAGCAGTGAAAGACTAGCGGGAGTGTACGAGCAGTACTTC. It is translated as CASSERLAGVYEQYF.

This clone turned up a few times. The CDR3 loop reads CASSEPHPNSPLHF. The CDR3 DNA reads as TGCGCCAGCAGTGAACCCCACCCGAATTCACCCCTCCACTTT. The chain employs TRBV10-1 and TRBJ1-6; D is ambiguous. Germline V lookup: CDR1 WNHNN, CDR2 SYGVQD (reference sequence). V lost 3 bases to trimming and J lost 7 bases, with 10 bases between them. The CDR3 is made up of 14 amino acids.

The chain recombines TRBV10-2 with TRBJ2-7; tentative D call: TRBD2 (6 bases). The CDR3 has 14 residues. The V gene lost 4 bases and the J gene lost 6 bases, with 16 bases spanning the gap. From germline, CDR1 is WSHSY and CDR2 SAAADI. CDR3 coding DNA: TGCGCCAGCAGTGGGGCGGGGTCGCCTTTCGAGCAGTACTTC. This gives the protein CASSGAGSPFEQYF.

The V call is TRBV7-3, the J call TRBJ2-3; TRBD1 matches at 8 bases. Germline V gene sequence: CDR1 SGHTA, CDR2 FQGTGA. The CDR3 spans 15 residues. V dropped 4 bases and J dropped 4; count of bases not matched to a gene: 7. The CDR3 is CASSSPGQEPDTQYF. The DNA of the CDR3 is TGTGCCAGCAGCTCACCGGGACAGGAACCAGATACGCAGTATTTT.

The rearrangement joins TRBV29-1 to TRBJ1-5; D is undetermined. This CDR3 region has 13 residues. CDR1 and CDR2 (germline): SQVTM, ANQGSEA. V was shortened by 2 bases and J by 9 bases, with 14 bases between the two germline ends. Here the CDR3 DNA reads TGCAGCGTTGAATACTCCAGCCTGGGGCCCCAGCATTTT. This codes for CSVEYSSLGPQHF.

CDR3 coding DNA: TGTGCCAGCAGGTCCGGGACAGGGGGGGAAAAACTGTTTTTT. Protein sequence: CASRSGTGGEKLFF. The rearrangement joins TRBV6-1 to TRBJ1-4, with TRBD1 matching 11 bases. V gave up 6 bases and J gave up 8 bases; unmatched junction bases: 5. The CDR3 totals 14 residues. Germline loops: CDR1 MNHNS, CDR2 SASEGT.

The chain couples TRBV5-1 to TRBJ1-2, with TRBD1 identical over 10 bases. Germline V gene lookup returns CDR1 SGHRS and CDR2 YFSETQ. The CDR3 totals 15 residues. V trimming: 4 bases; J trimming: 5 bases; junction bases outside the gene matches: 8. The CDR3 protein is CASSPRQGAQYGYTF. Written as DNA, the CDR3 is TGCGCCAGCAGCCCCCGACAGGGGGCGCAATATGGCTACACCTTC. The entire variable domain, with the rest obtained from reference TRBV5-1 and TRBJ1-2, is as follows: KAGVTQTPRYLIKTRGQQVTLSCSPISGHRSVSWYQQTPGQGLQFLFEYFSETQRNKGNFPGRFSGRQFSNSRSEMNVSTLELGDSALYLCASSPRQGAQYGYTFGSGTRLTVV.

This CDR3 reads CASSQGGINQPQHF. For the CDR3, the DNA is TGCGCCAGCAGCCAAGGAGGGATTAATCAGCCCCAGCATTTT. This chain joins TRBV4-1 and TRBJ1-5; D uncertain. Germline-derived CDR1 and CDR2 are MGHRA and YSYEKL. The ends were cut back, 1 base at V and 4 bases at J, with 8 bases in the middle. The CDR3 sequence is 14 residues long.

The gene calls are TRBV4-1 and TRBJ1-2; 10 bases fit TRBD1. CDR1 and CDR2 (germline): MGHRA, YSYEKL. CDR3 length: 16 amino acids. Trimming took 1 base from V and 6 from J; bases not matched to a gene: 8. In nucleotides, the CDR3 is TGCGCCAGCAGCCAAGGTGGACAGGGGGTGTCGAATGGCTACACCTTC. Protein product: CASSQGGQGVSNGYTF.

The sample holds one count of this clone. The V gene is TRBV10-2, the J gene TRBJ2-7; 7 nucleotides match TRBD2. V lost 3 bases, J lost 3 bases, and 11 bases stayed unmatched. There are 16 residues in the CDR3. Germline-derived CDR1 and CDR2 are WSHSY and SAAADI. The CDR3 is CASSDGPTSAGYEQYF. CDR3 DNA sequence: TGCGCCAGCAGTGACGGTCCCACTAGCGCTGGCTACGAGCAGTACTTC.

The chain couples TRBV2 to TRBJ2-2, with D uncertain. V shed 4 bases and J shed 3 bases, with 12 bases lying between them. CDR1 SNHLY and CDR2 FYNNEI come from the germline V gene. This CDR3 is 15 amino acids long. The CDR3 bases are TGTGCCAGCAGTGGCCAACGAGTCGACACCGGGGAGCTGTTTTTT. It translates to CASSGQRVDTGELFF.

This clone was seen only once. The chain joins TRBV9 to TRBJ1-1; 8 nucleotides align to TRBD1. CDR1 SGDLS and CDR2 YYNGEE come from the germline V gene. The CDR3 consists of 14 residues. Trimming removed 2 bases from V and 1 base from J; junction bases left unmatched: 1. This CDR3 reads CASSVRGQNTEAFF. Here the CDR3 DNA reads TGTGCCAGCAGCGTCAGGGGGCAGAACACTGAAGCTTTCTTT. Variable domain in full (rest from reference TRBV9 and TRBJ1-1): DSGVTQTPKHLITATGQRVTLRCSPRSGDLSVYWYQQSLDQGLQFLIQYYNGEERAKGNILERFSAQQFPDLHSELNLSSLELGDSALYFCASSVRGQNTEAFFGQGTRLTVV.

The V and J genes are TRBV4-2 and TRBJ2-1, with TRBD1 identical over 7 bases. CDR3 size: 19 residues. The junction had 20 bases not matched to a gene; V was cut back by 1 base and J by 8 bases. CDR1 is LGHNA, CDR2 YNFKEQ, per germline. The CDR3 region is CASSQGSGGADLLRDEQFF. The CDR3 DNA is TGTGCCAGCAGCCAAGGTTCAGGGGGTGCGGACTTACTGCGGGATGAGCAGTTCTTC.

The V call is TRBV2, the J call TRBJ1-2; 8 bases line up with TRBD1. The CDR3 has 16 amino acids. V dropped 3 bases and J dropped 4; count of bases not matched to a gene: 10. Germline CDR1 and CDR2: SNHLY and FYNNEI. The CDR3 region is CASSEAGGRSAYGYTF. The CDR3 coding sequence is TGTGCCAGCAGTGAGGCAGGGGGCCGGAGCGCCTATGGCTACACCTTC.

Points on this clone: This sample includes further DNA sequences coding for the same CDR3. This CDR3 is CASSLGGLEQYF. CDR3 coding DNA: TGTGCCAGCAGCTTAGGAGGACTCGAGCAGTACTTC. V usage is TRBV11-2 and J usage is TRBJ2-7; D possibly corresponds to TRBD2 (5 bases). Per germline, CDR1 SGHAT and CDR2 FQNNGV. This CDR3 has 12 amino acids. Trimming removed 1 base at V and 6 bases at J, with 7 bases between.

As regards this clone: Other nucleotide sequences from this sample produce the same CDR3. The V call is TRBV9, the J call TRBJ2-3; D gene ambiguous. The germline V and J ends were trimmed by 0 bases and 1 base, with 9 bases remaining between them. The CDR3 consists of 15 residues. Germline lookup yields CDR1 SGDLS and CDR2 YYNGEE. This chain's CDR3 is CASSVGGGGTDTQYF. The CDR3, as DNA: TGTGCCAGCAGCGTAGGGGGTGGTGGCACAGATACGCAGTATTTT.